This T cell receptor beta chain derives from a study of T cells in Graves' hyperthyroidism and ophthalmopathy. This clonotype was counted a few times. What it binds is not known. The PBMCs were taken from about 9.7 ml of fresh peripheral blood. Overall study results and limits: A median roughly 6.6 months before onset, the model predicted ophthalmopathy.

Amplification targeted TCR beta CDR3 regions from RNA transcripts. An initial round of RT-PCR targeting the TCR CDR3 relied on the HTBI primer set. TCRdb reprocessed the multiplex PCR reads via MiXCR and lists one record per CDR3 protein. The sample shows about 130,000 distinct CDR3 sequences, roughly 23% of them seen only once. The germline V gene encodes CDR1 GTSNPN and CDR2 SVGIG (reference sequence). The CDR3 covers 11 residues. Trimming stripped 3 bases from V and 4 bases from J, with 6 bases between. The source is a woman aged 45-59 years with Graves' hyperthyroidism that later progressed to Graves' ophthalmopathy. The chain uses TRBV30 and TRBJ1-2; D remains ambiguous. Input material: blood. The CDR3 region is CAWSDGYGYTF. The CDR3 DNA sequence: TGTGCCTGGAGCGACGGCTATGGCTACACCTTC.